This T cell receptor beta chain is drawn from a study of blood T cell repertoires in COVID-19. Repertoires were generated with immunoSEQ multiplex PCR, while TCRdb's copy carries only in-frame clones and drops some. This sample has approximately 300,000 clones, with 85% found just once. This sequence originates from a woman aged 25 to 39 who had been exposed to COVID-19. Material for sequencing was PBMCs or T cells enriched from blood (not recorded which).

CDR3 bases: TGTGCCAGCTCCCGCGAGCCGGTGGTTAGCAATCAGCCCCAGCATTTT. It specifies CASSREPVVSNQPQHF. This rearrangement joins TRBV18 to TRBJ1-5; D is unclear. CDR1 and CDR2 from the germline V gene are KGHSH and LQKENI. V lost 6 bases and J lost 0, with 15 bases in between. The CDR3 has 16 residues.